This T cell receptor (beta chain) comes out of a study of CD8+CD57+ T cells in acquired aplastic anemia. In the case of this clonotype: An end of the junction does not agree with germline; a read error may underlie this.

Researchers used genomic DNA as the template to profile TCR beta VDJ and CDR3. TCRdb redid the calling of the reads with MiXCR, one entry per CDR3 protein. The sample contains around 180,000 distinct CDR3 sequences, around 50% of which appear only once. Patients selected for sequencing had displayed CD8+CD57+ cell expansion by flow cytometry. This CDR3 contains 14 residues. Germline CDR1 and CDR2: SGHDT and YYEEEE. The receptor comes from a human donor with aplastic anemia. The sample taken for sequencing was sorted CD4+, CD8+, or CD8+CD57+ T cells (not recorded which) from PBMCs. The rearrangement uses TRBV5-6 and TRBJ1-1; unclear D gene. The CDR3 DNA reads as TGTGCCAGCAGCCGCGGACTGGGGAACGCTGAAGCTTTCTTT. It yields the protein CASSRGLGNAEAFF.